A selection of T cell receptor beta chains follows, all from one sample in a study of shared clonotypes between healthy human individuals. Clones were sequenced by immunoSEQ multiplex PCR, and TCRdb holds only the in-frame ones, with some missing. The sample yields 950,000 to 1,300,000 clones, more than 65% seen once. The specimen sequenced was memory CD4+ T cells sorted from blood. The receptors here all came from a man aged 18 to 30 in good health. Each CDR3 is given with its conserved first and last residue. Each record gives: J gene, clone size, D gene, V gene, CDR3 protein, CDR3 DNA. The D gene is left open where the match is weak. Rows may omit the clone size; those that give it use once, few, many or a size class.

TRBJ2-1,-,TRBD2,TRBV9,CASSALPFSGNRNEQFF,TGTGCCAGCAGCGCCCTTCCCTTTAGCGGGAATAGGAATGAGCAGTTCTTC
TRBJ2-3,-,-,TRBV5-1,CASRGSASSPDTQYF,TGCGCCAGCAGAGGTTCGGCTAGCAGTCCAGATACGCAGTATTTT
TRBJ2-7,-,-,TRBV18,CASSPSQGAYEQYF,TGTGCCAGCTCACCATCGCAGGGAGCCTACGAGCAGTACTTC
TRBJ2-7,few,-,TRBV29-1,CSVVGVHEQYF,TGCAGCGTTGTTGGTGTCCACGAGCAGTACTTC
TRBJ1-3,-,-,TRBV19,CATLAGTSGNTIYF,TGTGCCACTTTAGCCGGGACGAGCGGAAACACCATATATTTT
TRBJ2-1,-,TRBD2,TRBV18,CASSPPRGSGNNEQFF,TGTGCCAGCTCACCACCGAGAGGTAGCGGGAACAATGAGCAGTTCTTC
TRBJ2-5,-,TRBD1,TRBV19,CASSSAGTGEETQYF,TGTGCCAGTAGTAGTGCCGGGACAGGGGAGGAGACCCAGTACTTC
TRBJ1-2,-,-,TRBV18,CASSPPLGAQVYGYTF,TGTGCCAGCTCACCACCGTTAGGGGCGCAGGTCTATGGCTACACCTTC
TRBJ2-2,-,-,TRBV10-3,CAISADAAGRGELFF,TGTGCCATCAGCGCAGATGCGGCGGGGCGCGGGGAGCTGTTTTTT
TRBJ2-5,-,-,TRBV25-1,CASSDPKTGVQETQYF,TGTGCCAGCAGTGATCCTAAGACCGGCGTACAGGAGACCCAGTACTTC
TRBJ1-2,many,-,TRBV6-5,CASSPGIHYGYTF,TGTGCCAGCAGTCCCGGGATCCACTATGGCTACACCTTC
TRBJ2-2,-,TRBD2,TRBV5-4,CASSLGLAGRATGELFF,TGTGCCAGCAGCTTGGGACTAGCGGGAAGGGCCACCGGGGAGCTGTTTTTT
TRBJ2-3,-,TRBD1,TRBV7-2,CASSGGQGSDTQYF,TGTGCCAGCAGCGGGGGACAGGGTTCCGATACGCAGTATTTT
TRBJ1-5,-,-,TRBV30,CAWSDGHPNQPQHF,TGTGCCTGGAGCGATGGACATCCCAATCAGCCCCAGCATTTT
TRBJ2-2,-,TRBD1,TRBV7-8,CASSPDRTFTGELFF,TGTGCCAGCAGCCCGGACAGGACCTTCACCGGGGAGCTGTTTTTT
TRBJ2-3,-,-,TRBV7-2,CASSTTADTQYF,TGTGCCAGCAGCACAACAGCAGATACGCAGTATTTT
TRBJ1-1,once,-,TRBV5-1,CASSLVGSLNTEAFF,TGCGCCAGCAGCTTGGTGGGCAGCTTGAACACTGAAGCTTTCTTT
TRBJ1-6,-,TRBD1,TRBV11-2,CASSLGQGSSPLHF,TGTGCCAGCAGCTTGGGACAGGGGTCCTCACCCCTCCACTTT
TRBJ1-2,-,-,TRBV4-3,CASSQDLRGNTNYGYTF,TGCGCCAGCAGCCAAGATCTTAGGGGGAACACTAACTATGGCTACACCTTC
TRBJ2-7,-,-,TRBV15,CATSRDVGGASSYEQYF,TGTGCCACCAGCAGAGATGTTGGCGGGGCTAGCTCCTACGAGCAGTACTTC
TRBJ1-2,-,-,TRBV5-1,CASSLGTPAVLYGYTF,TGCGCCAGCAGCCTTGGGACCCCTGCGGTCCTCTATGGCTACACCTTC
TRBJ2-5,few,TRBD1,TRBV30,CAWSGGAGGYGETQYF,TGTGCCTGGAGTGGAGGAGCAGGGGGATATGGAGAGACCCAGTACTTC
TRBJ1-2,many,-,TRBV30,CAWRRQALSGYTF,TGTGCCTGGCGTCGACAGGCATTAAGTGGCTACACCTTC